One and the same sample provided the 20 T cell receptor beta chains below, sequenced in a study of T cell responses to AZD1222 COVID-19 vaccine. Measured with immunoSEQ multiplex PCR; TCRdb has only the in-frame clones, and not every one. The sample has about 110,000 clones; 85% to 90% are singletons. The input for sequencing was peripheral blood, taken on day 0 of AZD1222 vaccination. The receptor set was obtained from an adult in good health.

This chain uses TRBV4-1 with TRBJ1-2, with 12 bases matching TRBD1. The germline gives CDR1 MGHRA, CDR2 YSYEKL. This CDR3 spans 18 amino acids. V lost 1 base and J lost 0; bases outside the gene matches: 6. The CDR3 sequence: CASSQAPGQGAANYGYTF. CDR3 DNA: TGCGCCAGCAGCCAAGCTCCGGGACAGGGGGCGGCTAACTATGGCTACACCTTC.

In DNA, the CDR3 is TGTGCCAGCAGCCAAGTGTATAGGACCGGGGAGCTGTTTTTT. Its translation: CASSQVYRTGELFF. The rearrangement links TRBV28 to TRBJ2-2; D is unclear. The CDR3 is 14 amino acids. Per the germline V gene, CDR1 is MDHEN and CDR2 is SYDVKM. The germline V and J ends were trimmed by 6 bases and 5 bases, with 13 bases remaining between them.

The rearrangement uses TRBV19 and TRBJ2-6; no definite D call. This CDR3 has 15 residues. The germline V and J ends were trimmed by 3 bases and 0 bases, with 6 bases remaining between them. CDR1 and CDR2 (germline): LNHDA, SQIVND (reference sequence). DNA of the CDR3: TGTGCCAGTAGTATCGAGAGCTCTGGGGCCAACGTCCTGACTTTC. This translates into CASSIESSGANVLTF.

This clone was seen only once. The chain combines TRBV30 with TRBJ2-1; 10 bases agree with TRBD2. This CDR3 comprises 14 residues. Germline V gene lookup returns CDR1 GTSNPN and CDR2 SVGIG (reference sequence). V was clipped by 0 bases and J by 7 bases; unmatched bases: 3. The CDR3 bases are TGTGCCTGGAGTGTGCTAGCGGGAGAAAATGAGCAGTTCTTC. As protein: CAWSVLAGENEQFF.

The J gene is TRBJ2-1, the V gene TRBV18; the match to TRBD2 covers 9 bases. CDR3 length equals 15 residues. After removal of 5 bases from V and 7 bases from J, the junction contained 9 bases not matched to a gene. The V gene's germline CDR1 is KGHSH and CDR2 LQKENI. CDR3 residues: CASSVGGGAKNEQFF. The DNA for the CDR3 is TGTGCCAGCTCAGTTGGCGGGGGGGCTAAGAATGAGCAGTTCTTC.

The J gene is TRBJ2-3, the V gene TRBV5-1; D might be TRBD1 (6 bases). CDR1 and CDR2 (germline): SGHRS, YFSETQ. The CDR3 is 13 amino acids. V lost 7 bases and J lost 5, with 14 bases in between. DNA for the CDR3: TGCGCCAGCGGGAGACAGGATGGAGATACGCAGTATTTT. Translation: CASGRQDGDTQYF. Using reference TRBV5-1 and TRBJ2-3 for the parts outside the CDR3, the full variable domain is KAGVTQTPRYLIKTRGQQVTLSCSPISGHRSVSWYQQTPGQGLQFLFEYFSETQRNKGNFPGRFSGRQFSNSRSEMNVSTLELGDSALYLCASGRQDGDTQYFGPGTRLTVL.

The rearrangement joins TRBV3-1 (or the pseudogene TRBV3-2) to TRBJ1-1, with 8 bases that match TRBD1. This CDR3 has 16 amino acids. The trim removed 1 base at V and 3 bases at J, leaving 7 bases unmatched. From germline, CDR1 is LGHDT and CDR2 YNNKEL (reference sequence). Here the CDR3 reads CASSQGQGSVHTEAFF. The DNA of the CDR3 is TGTGCCAGCAGCCAAGGACAGGGGTCGGTGCACACTGAAGCTTTCTTT.

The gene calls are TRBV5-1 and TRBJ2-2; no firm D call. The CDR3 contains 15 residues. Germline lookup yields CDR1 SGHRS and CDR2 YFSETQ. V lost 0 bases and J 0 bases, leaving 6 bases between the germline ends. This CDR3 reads CASSLGPSNTGELFF. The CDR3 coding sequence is TGCGCCAGCAGCTTGGGGCCCTCGAACACCGGGGAGCTGTTTTTT.

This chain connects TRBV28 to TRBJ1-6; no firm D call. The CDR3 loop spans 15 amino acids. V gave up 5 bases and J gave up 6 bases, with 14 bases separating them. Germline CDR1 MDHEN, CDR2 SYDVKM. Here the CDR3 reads CASSPLPGGNSPLHF. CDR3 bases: TGTGCCAGCAGTCCCTTGCCCGGAGGTAATTCACCCCTCCACTTT.

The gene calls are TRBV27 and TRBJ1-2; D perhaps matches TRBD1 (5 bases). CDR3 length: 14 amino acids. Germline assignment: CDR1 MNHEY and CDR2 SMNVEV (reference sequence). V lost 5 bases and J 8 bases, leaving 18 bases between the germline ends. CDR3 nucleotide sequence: TGTGCCAGCAGTCCAAGGGGCTTCACTAAGGGCTACACCTTC. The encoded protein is CASSPRGFTKGYTF.

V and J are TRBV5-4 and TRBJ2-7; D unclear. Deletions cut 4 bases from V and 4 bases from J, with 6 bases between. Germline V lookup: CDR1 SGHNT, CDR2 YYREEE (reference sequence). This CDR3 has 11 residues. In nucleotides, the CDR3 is TGTGCCAGCAGCGGTAATTACGAGCAGTACTTC. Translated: CASSGNYEQYF.

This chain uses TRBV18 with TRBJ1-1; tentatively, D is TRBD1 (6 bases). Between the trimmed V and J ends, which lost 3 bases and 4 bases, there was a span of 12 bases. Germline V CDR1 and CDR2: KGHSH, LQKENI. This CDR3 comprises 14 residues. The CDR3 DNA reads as TGTGCCAGCTCACCCGGGACAATGGGCACTGAAGCTTTCTTT. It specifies CASSPGTMGTEAFF.

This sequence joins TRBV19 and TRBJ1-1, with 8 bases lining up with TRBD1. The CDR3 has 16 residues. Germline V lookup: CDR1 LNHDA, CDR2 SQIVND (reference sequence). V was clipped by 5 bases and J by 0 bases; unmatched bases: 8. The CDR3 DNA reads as TGTGCCAGTAGTGAACGACAGGGGCCCCTGAACACTGAAGCTTTCTTT. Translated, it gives CASSERQGPLNTEAFF.

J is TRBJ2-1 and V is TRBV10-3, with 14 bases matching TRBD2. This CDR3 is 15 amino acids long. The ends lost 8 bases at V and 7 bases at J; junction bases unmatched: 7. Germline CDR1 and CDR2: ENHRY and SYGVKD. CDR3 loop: CAISGTSGSRNEQFF. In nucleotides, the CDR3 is TGTGCCATCTCCGGGACTAGCGGGAGTAGGAATGAGCAGTTCTTC.

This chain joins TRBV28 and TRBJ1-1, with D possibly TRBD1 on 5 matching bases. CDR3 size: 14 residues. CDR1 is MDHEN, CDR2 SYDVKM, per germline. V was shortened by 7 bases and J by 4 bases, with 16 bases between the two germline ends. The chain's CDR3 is CASTSPGVSTEAFF. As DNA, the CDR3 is TGTGCCAGCACCTCCCCGGGGGTGAGCACTGAAGCTTTCTTT.

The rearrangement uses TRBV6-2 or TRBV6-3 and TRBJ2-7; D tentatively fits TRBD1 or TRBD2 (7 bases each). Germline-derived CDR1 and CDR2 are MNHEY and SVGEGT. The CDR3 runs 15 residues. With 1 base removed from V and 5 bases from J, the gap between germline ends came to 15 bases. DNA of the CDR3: TGTGCCAGCAGTTACTTCGGCAGGGGGGGTGACGAGCAGTACTTC. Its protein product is CASSYFGRGGDEQYF.

CDR3 residues: CASSRDSQADTQYF. The CDR3, as DNA: TGTGCCAGCAGTCGGGACTCCCAGGCAGATACGCAGTATTTT. This chain connects TRBV2 to TRBJ2-3; a possible D gene is TRBD2 (6 bases). Trimming removed 5 bases from V and 4 bases from J, with 13 bases in between. From germline, CDR1 is SNHLY and CDR2 FYNNEI. CDR3 length: 14 residues.

CDR3 in DNA: TGTGCTAGTGGACCTGAGCACACCGGGGAGCTGTTTTTT. It translates to CASGPEHTGELFF. The J gene is TRBJ2-2, the V gene TRBV12-5; D unresolved. The CDR3 totals 13 residues. V lost 6 bases, J lost 3 bases, and 8 bases lay in between. CDR1 is LGHNT, CDR2 FRNRAP, per germline.

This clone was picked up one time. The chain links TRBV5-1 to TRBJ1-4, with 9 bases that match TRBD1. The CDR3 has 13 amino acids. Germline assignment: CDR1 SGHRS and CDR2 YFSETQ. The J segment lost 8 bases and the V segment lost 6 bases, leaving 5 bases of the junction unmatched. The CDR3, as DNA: TGCGCCAGCACCTGGACAGGGGAGGAAAAACTGTTTTTT. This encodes CASTWTGEEKLFF.

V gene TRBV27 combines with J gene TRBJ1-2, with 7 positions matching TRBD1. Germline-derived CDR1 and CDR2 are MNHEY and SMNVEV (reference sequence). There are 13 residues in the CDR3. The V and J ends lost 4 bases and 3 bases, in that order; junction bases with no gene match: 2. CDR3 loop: CASSYGTDYGYTF. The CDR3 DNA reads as TGTGCCAGCAGTTACGGGACAGACTATGGCTACACCTTC.